This TCR beta chain was recovered during a study of blood T cell repertoires in COVID-19. Study summary: The cDNA or gDNA used as material had been derived from T cells, B-cell-depleted T cells, or PBMCs.

Original processing methods: Estimation of nucleated cell counts was performed using reference gene primer amplification. Only in-frame clones appear in the TCRdb table, and some are missing; sequencing was by immunoSEQ multiplex PCR. From that table come the V and J calls and clone size; the DNA was used to work out D and trimming. The sample comprises under 300,000 clones, about 84% of which are singletons, and around 12% rests with the top ten. V was pared by 1 base and J by 6 bases, with 11 bases between. Per germline, CDR1 KGHDR and CDR2 SFDVKD. The length of the CDR3 is 15 residues. Sequencing was carried out using peripheral blood. This clonotype was obtained from a man older than 75 with acute or convalescent COVID-19. The chain couples TRBV24-1 to TRBJ2-2; D is perhaps TRBD2 (5 bases). CDR3 coding DNA: TGTGCCACCAGTGATTTAAATCCCGGGGCCGGGGAGCTGTTTTTT. Residues: CATSDLNPGAGELFF.